This T cell receptor beta chain was profiled in a study of blood T cell repertoires in COVID-19. About the study: Sources were T cells, B-cell-depleted T cells, or PBMCs; the material itself was cDNA or gDNA.

Participants came from around 25 US areas, aged roughly 18 to 95 years. The trim removed 7 bases at V and 7 bases at J, leaving 13 bases unmatched. The CDR3 is 15 residues long. Germline V CDR1 and CDR2: WSHSY, SAAADI. Here immunoSEQ multiplex PCR was the method, and the copy in TCRdb shows in-frame clones only, minus some. This table has about 300,000 clones, under 90% appearing once. This TCR was sampled from a man between 25 and 39 years old who had recovered from COVID-19. J is TRBJ1-5 and V is TRBV10-2; TRBD1 aligns across 7 bases. Input material: PBMCs or T cells enriched from blood (not recorded which). DNA of the CDR3: TGCGCCAGCATGGCGGAGATCGTAGGGGGCCAGCCCCAGCATTTT. Translating it yields CASMAEIVGGQPQHF.